This passage covers 23 T cell receptor beta chains from one sample sequenced in a study of T cell repertoires in cytomegalovirus infection. These receptors have no known antigen. TCRdb reanalysed the reads using MiXCR and keeps one entry per CDR3 protein. The sample holds fewer than 1,000,000 distinct CDR3 sequences; around 31% are singletons and the top ten take more than 12%. This specimen was cultured CD8+ T cells from PBMCs, taken from culture after CMV antigen stimulation. All receptors come from a human donor in good health (CMV status not recorded). Some clones in this sample may be carry-over from other donors' samples.

J is TRBJ2-1 and V is TRBV28; D not certain. V gave up 4 bases and J gave up 2 bases, with 9 bases separating them. Germline CDR1 is MDHEN and CDR2 is SYDVKM. The CDR3 totals 14 residues. This CDR3 is CASSSIWPYNEQFF. The CDR3 nucleotides read TGTGCCAGCAGTTCGATTTGGCCCTACAATGAGCAGTTCTTC.

This clonotype was detected a few times. This chain uses TRBV6-6 with TRBJ2-7, with 9 nucleotides matching TRBD1. In germline, CDR1 is MNHNY, CDR2 SVGAGI (reference sequence). This CDR3 has 16 amino acids. Trimming cost V 5 bases and J 2 bases; bases outside gene matches: 10. In DNA, the CDR3 is TGTGCCAGCAGTGGCTCCGGGACAGGGTTTCCCTACGAGCAGTACGTC. This codes for CASSGSGTGFPYEQYV.

The V call is TRBV12-3 or TRBV12-4, the J call TRBJ2-2; 7 nucleotides align to TRBD1. The CDR3 has 14 residues. V lost 5 bases, J lost 5 bases, and 5 bases stayed unmatched. CDR3 DNA: TGTGCCAGCAGTAGACAGGGCCTAACCGGGGAGCTGTTTTTT. Translating gives CASSRQGLTGELFF.

The V call is TRBV20-1, the J call TRBJ2-2; unclear D gene. Between the trimmed V and J ends, which lost 1 base and 10 bases, there was a span of 10 bases. Germline V gene lookup returns CDR1 DFQATT and CDR2 SNEGSKA (reference sequence). CDR3 length equals 12 residues. As DNA, the CDR3 is TGCAGTGCTAGAGCCGTCCGGTCGGAGCTGTTTTTT. Its protein is CSARAVRSELFF.

This clonotype was detected a few times. This chain joins TRBV24-1 and TRBJ1-1, with unresolved D. There are 13 residues in the CDR3. Germline V gene data show CDR1 as KGHDR and CDR2 as SFDVKD. The ends were cut back, 4 bases at V and 2 bases at J, with 7 bases in the middle. Written as DNA, the CDR3 is TGTGCCACCAGTGAGAGTGGTAACACTGAAGCTTTCTTT. It translates to CATSESGNTEAFF.

To note about this clonotype: A single base separates this from a much larger clone, so it may be a read error. The final CDR3 position lacks the conserved phenylalanine or tryptophan, pointing to a likely read error. V usage is TRBV7-2 and J usage is TRBJ1-2; tentatively, D is TRBD1 (6 bases). Germline CDR1 and CDR2: SGHTA and FQGNSA. The germline V and J ends were trimmed by 0 bases and 3 bases, with 11 bases remaining between them. The CDR3 length is 15 residues. The CDR3 loop reads CASSLAGGRDYGYTS. CDR3 bases: TGTGCCAGCAGCTTAGCAGGGGGGCGCGACTATGGCTACACCTCC.

This clonotype was seen a handful of times. V is TRBV7-2 and J is TRBJ1-2, with D possibly TRBD1 on 5 matching bases. Germline loops: CDR1 SGHTA, CDR2 FQGNSA. Trimming stripped 6 bases from V and 4 bases from J, with 12 bases between. The CDR3 sequence is 13 residues long. Here the CDR3 reads CASSSRAFYGYTF. The CDR3, as DNA: TGTGCCAGCAGTTCCAGGGCCTTCTATGGCTACACCTTC.

The J gene is TRBJ2-1, the V gene TRBV27; maybe TRBD1 (6 bases). Germline values: CDR1 MNHEY, CDR2 SMNVEV (reference sequence). The V gene lost 2 bases and the J gene lost 6 bases, with 14 bases spanning the gap. This CDR3 is 15 amino acids long. CDR3 DNA: TGTGCCAGCAGTTTAAGGACAGACCCTGGCAATGAGCAGTTCTTC. Translation: CASSLRTDPGNEQFF.

In its sample, this clonotype was seen a few times. This chain joins TRBV6-1 and TRBJ2-7; D unresolved. Germline V CDR1 and CDR2: MNHNS, SASEGT. V was trimmed by 2 bases and J by 0 bases, leaving 11 bases between them. The CDR3 consists of 15 residues. CDR3 sequence reads: CASSEWVGTSYEQYF. Written as DNA, the CDR3 is TGTGCCAGCAGTGAATGGGTTGGCACCTCCTACGAGCAGTACTTC.

Here the CDR3 reads CASSFIGEKLFF. CDR3 sequence (DNA): TGTGCCAGTAGTTTTATCGGTGAAAAACTGTTTTTT. The V gene is TRBV19, the J gene TRBJ1-4, with D unresolved. The CDR3 sequence is 12 residues long. Trimming left V 5 bases short and J 7 bases short, with 8 bases between. Germline V gene data show CDR1 as LNHDA and CDR2 as SQIVND (reference sequence).

The J gene is TRBJ1-6, the V gene TRBV6-5, with D unclear. Trimming pared 3 bases from V and 9 bases from J, leaving 9 bases between. The CDR3 has 13 residues. Germline CDR1 and CDR2: MNHEY and SVGAGI. This CDR3 reads CASSYRGFSPLHF. CDR3 nucleotide sequence: TGTGCCAGCAGTTATCGAGGCTTTTCACCCCTCCACTTT.

The CDR3 DNA reads as TGTGCCAGCAGGCTTTTGTCCGATAACCCCCTTCGAGATACAGATACGCAGTATTTT. Protein: CASRLLSDNPLRDTDTQYF. V usage is TRBV12-3 or TRBV12-4 and J usage is TRBJ2-3; D is unresolved. Trimming removed 6 bases at V and 3 bases at J, with 28 bases between. This CDR3 contains 19 residues.

This chain connects TRBV5-4 to TRBJ1-2; D unclear. CDR1 SGHNT and CDR2 YYREEE come from the germline V gene (reference sequence). The CDR3 runs 15 residues. The V end lost 1 base, the J end lost 0 bases, and 10 bases lay between the germline ends. The CDR3 protein is CASSLRGSANYGYTF. CDR3 DNA sequence: TGTGCCAGCAGCTTGAGAGGGTCCGCTAACTATGGCTACACCTTC.

This clonotype was counted only a few times. The CDR3 nucleotides are TGTGCCAGCAGCTCGGGGGGCGGTTCAGATACGCAGTATTTT. Its translation is CASSSGGGSDTQYF. The chain employs TRBV7-6 and TRBJ2-3, with D perhaps matching TRBD2 (7 bases). The germline CDR1 and CDR2 sequences are SGHVS and FNYEAQ. The CDR3 contains 14 residues. V gave up 4 bases and J gave up 4 bases, with 12 bases separating them.

About this clonotype itself: One junction end does not reproduce the germline sequence, and a read error may be involved. This CDR3 reads CANSYIRTENTEAFF. CDR3 nucleotide sequence: TGTGCCAACAGTTACATCAGGACAGAGAACACTGAAGCTTTCTTT. The J gene is TRBJ1-1, the V gene TRBV6-6; TRBD1 is a possible D gene (6 bases). The CDR3 runs to 15 residues. Germline CDR1 and CDR2: MNHNY and SVGAGI (reference sequence).

V gene TRBV27 combines with J gene TRBJ1-5; TRBD1 agrees at 8 bases. The V gene end was trimmed by 6 bases and the J gene end by 5 bases; junction bases not matched to a gene: 6. The CDR3 covers 14 residues. Per germline, CDR1 MNHEY and CDR2 SMNVEV (reference sequence). This chain's CDR3 is CASSRPGQDQPQHF. The CDR3 nucleotides read TGTGCCAGCAGCCGACCGGGACAGGATCAGCCCCAGCATTTT.

This chain uses TRBV27 with TRBJ2-2, with 8 bases fitting TRBD2. The ends lost 3 bases at V and 1 base at J; junction bases unmatched: 7. The CDR3 contains 17 residues. Looked up from germline, CDR1 is MNHEY and CDR2 is SMNVEV (reference sequence). The DNA of the CDR3 is TGTGCCAGCAGTTTTCAGCGGGGGCCCCGGAACACCGGGGAGCTGTTTTTT. Amino acids: CASSFQRGPRNTGELFF.

This clonotype was seen a few times. The V gene is TRBV7-6, the J gene TRBJ2-5; 10 bases fit TRBD1. The trim removed 0 bases at V and 6 bases at J, leaving 7 bases unmatched. CDR1 SGHVS and CDR2 FNYEAQ come from the germline V gene. The CDR3 is 16 residues long. DNA of the CDR3: TGTGCCAGCAGCTTAGCCTTTCGACAGGGGGCAAAGACCCAGTACTTC. This codes for CASSLAFRQGAKTQYF.

V usage is TRBV19 and J usage is TRBJ1-6; perhaps TRBD1 as D (5 bases). Trimming pared 7 bases from V and 7 bases from J, leaving 11 bases between. Germline V gene data show CDR1 as LNHDA and CDR2 as SQIVND (reference sequence). CDR3 size: 13 residues. CDR3 coding DNA: TGTGCCAGTACGGGACGGTCGAATTCACCCCTCCACTTT. Translating gives CASTGRSNSPLHF.

This chain uses TRBV2 with TRBJ1-5, with D possibly TRBD1 on 6 matching bases. Trimming shortened V by 8 bases and J by 5 bases, and 16 bases separated the two germline ends. CDR3 length: 14 amino acids. Germline-derived CDR1 and CDR2 are SNHLY and FYNNEI. CDR3 protein: CASGSGTTDQPQHF. The CDR3 DNA is TGTGCCAGCGGGTCCGGGACAACTGATCAGCCCCAGCATTTT.

The chain joins TRBV12-3 or TRBV12-4 to TRBJ2-5, with 11 bases fitting TRBD2. V was clipped by 8 bases and J by 4 bases; unmatched bases: 6. The CDR3 has 14 residues. The CDR3 coding sequence is TGTGCCAGCCTTAGCGGGGGGGTACTAGAGACCCAGTACTTC. Residues: CASLSGGVLETQYF.

The V gene is TRBV5-1, the J gene TRBJ2-5; D might be TRBD1 (6 bases). V lost 4 bases and J lost 5, with 18 bases in between. This CDR3 region has 15 residues. The V gene's germline CDR1 is SGHRS and CDR2 YFSETQ. CDR3 amino acids: CASSPTDRSRETQYF. In DNA form, the CDR3 reads TGCGCCAGCAGCCCTACCGACAGGTCCCGGGAGACCCAGTACTTC.

This clonotype was observed many times. V and J are TRBV7-9 and TRBJ2-1; perhaps TRBD2 as D (5 bases). Germline V gene sequence: CDR1 SEHNR, CDR2 FQNEAQ (reference sequence). Trimming removed 7 bases at V and 6 bases at J, with 10 bases between. The CDR3 consists of 12 residues. The CDR3 sequence is CASIYGVNEQFF. The CDR3 DNA sequence: TGTGCCAGCATCTACGGGGTCAATGAGCAGTTCTTC.